This T cell receptor beta chain was obtained from a study of neurological immune-mediated disorders. TCRdb redid the calling of the 5' RACE reads with MiXCR, one entry per CDR3 protein. The sample carries 95,000 to 110,000 distinct CDR3 sequences, approximately 11% recorded once. Trimming at V came to 4 bases and at J to 9 bases, leaving 15 bases not matched to a gene. CDR1 DFQATT and CDR2 SNEGSKA come from the germline V gene (reference sequence). The CDR3 is 16 amino acids. Remarks on this clonotype: This sequence may be a read error, since a much larger clone differs from it by one base.

The time point here: longitudinal time-point 3. This sequence originates from a female donor with HTLV-1-associated myelopathy (HAM/TSP). The rearrangement joins TRBV20-1 to TRBJ2-2; TRBD1 matches at 9 bases. The sequenced sample was PBMCs. The DNA for the CDR3 is TGCAGTGCTACCCCCCGGGACAGGGCGTCGACCTGGGAGCTGTTTTTT. Encoded protein: CSATPRDRASTWELFF.